This record concerns one T cell receptor (beta chain) sequence. The antigen remains unidentified. These data originate in a study of shared clonotypes between healthy human individuals. Background on the study: Plates per donor: three CD4 naive, three CD4 memory, two CD8 naive, one CD8 memory.

The CDR3 sequence is 13 residues long. Germline V gives CDR1 SEHNR, CDR2 FQNEAQ (reference sequence). V lost 2 bases to trimming and J lost 6 bases, with 9 bases between them. The authors' processing: Filtering differed because ImmunoSEQ produced junction-only sequences that carried no quality scores. The table came from immunoSEQ multiplex PCR; TCRdb's copy has only in-frame clones and leaves some out. The DNA gave D and trimming, while V, J and clone size come from that table. The profile shows fewer than 1.6 million clones, approximately 98.5% of them singletons. Study-level points and caveats: Generation probabilities of non-shared clonotypes were lower (relative to those shared by all four donors). Among donors, sharing of clonotypes was expected to be affected by sequencing depth.

The clonotype originates from a man aged 30 to 45 in good health. The V gene is TRBV7-9, the J gene TRBJ2-3; the D is unclear. Sample: naive CD4+ T cells sorted from blood. Described subset: CD45RA+ positively selected. The CDR3 loop is CASSLTVRDTQYF. In nucleotides, the CDR3 is TGTGCCAGCAGCTTAACAGTGAGGGATACGCAGTATTTT.